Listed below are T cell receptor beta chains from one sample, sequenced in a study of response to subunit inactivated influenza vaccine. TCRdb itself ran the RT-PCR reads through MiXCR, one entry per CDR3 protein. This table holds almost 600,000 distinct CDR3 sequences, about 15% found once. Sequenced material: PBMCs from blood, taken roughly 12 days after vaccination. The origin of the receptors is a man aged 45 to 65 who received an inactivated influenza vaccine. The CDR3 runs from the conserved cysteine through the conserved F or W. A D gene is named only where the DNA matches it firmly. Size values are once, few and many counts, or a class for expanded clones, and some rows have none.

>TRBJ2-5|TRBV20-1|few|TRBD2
CSARAGTSGRETQYF
TGCAGTGCTAGAGCCGGGACTAGCGGAAGAGAGACCCAGTACTTC
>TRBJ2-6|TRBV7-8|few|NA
CASSLYRAGANVLTF
TGTGCCAGCAGCTTGTACAGGGCTGGGGCCAACGTCCTGACTTTC
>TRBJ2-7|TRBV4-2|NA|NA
CASSQDMSAPEQYF
TGTGCCAGCAGCCAAGATATGTCAGCTCCCGAGCAGTACTTC
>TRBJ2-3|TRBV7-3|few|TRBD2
CASSLGLAGFDTQYF
TGTGCCAGCAGCTTAGGGCTAGCGGGATTTGATACGCAGTATTTT
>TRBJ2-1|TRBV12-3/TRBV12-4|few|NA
CASNGKGSYNEQFF
TGTGCCAGCAACGGGAAGGGCTCCTACAATGAGCAGTTCTTC
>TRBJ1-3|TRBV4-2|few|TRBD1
CASSHTGTGRNTIYF
TGTGCCAGCAGCCACACCGGGACAGGGCGAAACACCATATATTTT
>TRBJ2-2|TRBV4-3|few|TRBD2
CASSQRLAGGSTGELFF
TGCGCCAGCAGCCAACGGCTAGCGGGAGGAAGCACCGGGGAGCTGTTTTTT
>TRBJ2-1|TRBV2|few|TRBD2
CASSEWTSGYYNEQFF
TGTGCCAGCAGCGAATGGACTAGCGGTTACTACAATGAGCAGTTCTTC
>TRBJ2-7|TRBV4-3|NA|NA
CASSQDFRVPEYF
TGCGCCAGCAGCCAAGACTTCAGGGTTCCCGAGTACTTC
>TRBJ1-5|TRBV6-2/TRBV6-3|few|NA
CASSYDFGPHRDQPQHF
TGTGCCAGCAGTTACGATTTCGGGCCCCACCGGGATCAGCCCCAGCATTTT
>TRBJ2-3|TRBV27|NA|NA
CASSLSFGGKYTQYF
TGTGCCAGCAGTTTATCCTTCGGGGGAAAATATACGCAGTATTTT
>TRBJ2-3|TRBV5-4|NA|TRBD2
CASSERGGVVDTQYF
TGTGCCAGCAGCGAGCGGGGGGGCGTTGTAGATACGCAGTATTTT
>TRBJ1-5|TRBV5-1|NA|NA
CASSLEFNQPQHF
TGCGCCAGCAGCTTGGAGTTCAATCAGCCCCAGCATTTT
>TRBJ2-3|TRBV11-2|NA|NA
CASRRPGLVVNTQYF
TGTGCCAGCAGACGACCGGGGTTAGTAGTGAATACGCAGTATTTT
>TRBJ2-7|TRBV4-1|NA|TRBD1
CASSQRRQGALYEQYF
TGCGCCAGCAGCCAGCGACGACAGGGGGCCCTCTACGAGCAGTACTTC
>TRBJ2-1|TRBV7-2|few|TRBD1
CASSRDRGAYNEQFF
TGTGCCAGCAGCCGAGACAGGGGAGCCTACAATGAGCAGTTCTTC
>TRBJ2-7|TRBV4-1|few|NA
CASSQGTALSYEQYF
TGCGCCAGCAGCCAAGGGACAGCCCTCTCCTACGAGCAGTACTTC
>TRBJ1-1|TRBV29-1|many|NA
CSVVGGRNTEAFF
TGCAGCGTTGTTGGGGGAAGGAACACTGAAGCTTTCTTT
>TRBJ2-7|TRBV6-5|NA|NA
CASSSGLASNEQYF
TGTGCCAGCAGTTCAGGGCTAGCGAGTAACGAGCAGTACTTC
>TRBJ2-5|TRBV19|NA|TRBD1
CASTGQGLETQYF
TGTGCCAGTACCGGACAGGGTTTAGAGACCCAGTACTTC
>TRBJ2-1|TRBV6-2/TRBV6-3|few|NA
CATARTFNEQFF
TGTGCCACCGCCCGGACATTTAATGAGCAGTTCTTC
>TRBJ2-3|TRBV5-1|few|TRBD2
CASSWPGLAGDSSDTQYF
TGCGCCAGCAGCTGGCCGGGACTAGCGGGAGACTCGTCAGATACGCAGTATTTT
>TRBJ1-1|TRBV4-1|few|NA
CASSQEGGLGAFF
TGCGCCAGCAGCCAAGAGGGGGGCTTGGGAGCTTTCTTT
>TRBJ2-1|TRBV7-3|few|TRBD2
CASSLYAAGAEQFF
TGTGCCAGCAGCTTATATGCAGCGGGAGCTGAGCAGTTCTTC
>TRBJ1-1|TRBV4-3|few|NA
CASSQDRVQGYVEAFF
TGCGCCAGCAGCCAAGATAGAGTCCAGGGGTATGTTGAAGCTTTCTTT
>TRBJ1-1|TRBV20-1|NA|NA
CSASKAVNTEAFF
TGCAGTGCTAGTAAGGCCGTGAACACTGAAGCTTTCTTT
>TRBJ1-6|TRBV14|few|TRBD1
CASSLAGTGNSPLHF
TGTGCCAGCAGCCTCGCCGGGACAGGAAATTCACCCCTCCACTTT
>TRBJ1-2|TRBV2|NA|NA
CASSESQGNYGYTF
TGTGCCAGCAGTGAATCTCAGGGGAACTATGGCTACACCTTC
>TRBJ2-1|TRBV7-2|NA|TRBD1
CASNLIQGVEQFF
TGTGCCAGCAACTTAATTCAGGGGGTTGAGCAGTTCTTC
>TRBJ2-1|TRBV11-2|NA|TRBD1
CASTGQHNEQFF
TGTGCCAGTACGGGACAGCACAATGAGCAGTTCTTC
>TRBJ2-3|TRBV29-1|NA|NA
CSVGPRTSTDTQYF
TGCAGCGTTGGCCCTCGAACTAGCACAGATACGCAGTATTTT
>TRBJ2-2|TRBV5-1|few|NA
CASSLGASGRGYTGELFF
TGCGCCAGCAGCTTGGGAGCTAGCGGAAGGGGGTACACCGGGGAGCTGTTTTTT
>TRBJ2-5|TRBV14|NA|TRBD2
CASSLRGLAGAARETQYF
TGTGCCAGCAGTCTACGGGGACTAGCGGGGGCCGCTCGAGAGACCCAGTACTTC